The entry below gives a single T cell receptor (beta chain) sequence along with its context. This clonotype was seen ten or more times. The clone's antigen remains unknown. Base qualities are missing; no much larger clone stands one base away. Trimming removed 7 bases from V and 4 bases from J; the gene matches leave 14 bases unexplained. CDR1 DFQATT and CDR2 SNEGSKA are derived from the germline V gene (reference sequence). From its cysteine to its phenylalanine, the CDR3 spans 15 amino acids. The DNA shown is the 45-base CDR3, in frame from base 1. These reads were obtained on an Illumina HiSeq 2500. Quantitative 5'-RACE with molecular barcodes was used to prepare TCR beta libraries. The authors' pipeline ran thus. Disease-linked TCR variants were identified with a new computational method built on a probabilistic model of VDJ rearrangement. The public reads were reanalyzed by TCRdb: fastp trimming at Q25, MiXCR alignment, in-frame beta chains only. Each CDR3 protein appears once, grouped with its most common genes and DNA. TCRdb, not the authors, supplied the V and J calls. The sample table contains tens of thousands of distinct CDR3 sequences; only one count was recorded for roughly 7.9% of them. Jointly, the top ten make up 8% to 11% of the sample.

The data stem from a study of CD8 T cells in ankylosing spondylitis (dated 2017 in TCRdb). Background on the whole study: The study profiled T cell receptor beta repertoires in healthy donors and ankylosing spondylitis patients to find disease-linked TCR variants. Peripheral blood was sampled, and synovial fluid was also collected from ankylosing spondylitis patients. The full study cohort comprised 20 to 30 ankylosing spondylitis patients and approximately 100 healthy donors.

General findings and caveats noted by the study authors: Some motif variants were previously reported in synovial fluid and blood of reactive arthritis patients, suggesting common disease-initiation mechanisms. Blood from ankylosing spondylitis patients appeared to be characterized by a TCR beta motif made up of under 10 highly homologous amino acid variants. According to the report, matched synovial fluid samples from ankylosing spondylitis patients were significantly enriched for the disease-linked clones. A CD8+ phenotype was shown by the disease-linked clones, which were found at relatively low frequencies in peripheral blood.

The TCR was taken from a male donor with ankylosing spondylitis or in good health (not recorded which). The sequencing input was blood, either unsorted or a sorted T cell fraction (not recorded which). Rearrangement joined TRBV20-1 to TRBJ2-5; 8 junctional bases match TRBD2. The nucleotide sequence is TGCAGTGGAAGCCCTCCGGCTAGCGGGTCAGAGACCCAGTACTTC. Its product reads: CSGSPPASGSETQYF.